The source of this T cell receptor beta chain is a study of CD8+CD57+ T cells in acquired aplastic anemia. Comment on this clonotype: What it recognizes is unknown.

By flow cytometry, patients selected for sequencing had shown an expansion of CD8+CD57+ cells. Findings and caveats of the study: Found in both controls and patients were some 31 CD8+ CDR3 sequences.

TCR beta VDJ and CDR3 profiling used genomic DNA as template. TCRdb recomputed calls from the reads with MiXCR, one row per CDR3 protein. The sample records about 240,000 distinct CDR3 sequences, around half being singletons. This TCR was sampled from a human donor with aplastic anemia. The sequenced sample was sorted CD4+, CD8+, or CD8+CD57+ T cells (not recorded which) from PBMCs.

This CDR3 is CAWSGVKVSYNSPLHF. The CDR3 DNA reads as TGTGCCTGGAGTGGTGTAAAGGTCTCCTATAATTCACCCCTCCACTTT. This chain links TRBV30 with TRBJ1-6, with unresolved D. Germline lookup yields CDR1 GTSNPN and CDR2 SVGIG (reference sequence). Between the trimmed V and J ends, which lost 1 base and 0 bases, there was a span of 10 bases. The CDR3 runs 16 residues.